The clone carrying this T cell receptor beta chain was counted once. Looked up from germline, CDR1 is MNHEY and CDR2 is SVGEGT. The CDR3 covers 14 residues. Trimming removed 5 bases from V and 8 bases from J; junction bases left unmatched: 6. The data stem from a study of low-dose radiotherapy and immunotherapy resistance in tumors. Turning to the study itself: Cohort 2, a group dosed every two weeks at 1 Gy per fraction, received 13 Gy in total over 26 weeks.

TRAV- and TRBV-specific primers were used for first-strand cDNA, which covered alpha and beta chains. TCRs were put through roughly 20 PCR cycles of amplification with Phusion. A constant-region primer and the V-primer adapter served as the primer pair. Each CDR3 protein gets one entry after TCRdb re-called the reads with MiXCR. The table lists 8,500 to 14,000 distinct CDR3 sequences, roughly 60% of them singletons, with roughly 12% in the top ten. The gene calls are TRBV6-2 or TRBV6-3 and TRBJ1-6; 7 bases are a match to TRBD1. This receptor was identified in a human donor with advanced metastatic prostate, ovarian, gallbladder or colorectal cancer (not recorded which). This table probably holds off-target reads from a library built for another chain. CDR3: CASSPTGLDSPLHF. The DNA of the CDR3 is TGTGCCAGCAGTCCGACAGGGCTCGATTCACCCCTCCACTTT.